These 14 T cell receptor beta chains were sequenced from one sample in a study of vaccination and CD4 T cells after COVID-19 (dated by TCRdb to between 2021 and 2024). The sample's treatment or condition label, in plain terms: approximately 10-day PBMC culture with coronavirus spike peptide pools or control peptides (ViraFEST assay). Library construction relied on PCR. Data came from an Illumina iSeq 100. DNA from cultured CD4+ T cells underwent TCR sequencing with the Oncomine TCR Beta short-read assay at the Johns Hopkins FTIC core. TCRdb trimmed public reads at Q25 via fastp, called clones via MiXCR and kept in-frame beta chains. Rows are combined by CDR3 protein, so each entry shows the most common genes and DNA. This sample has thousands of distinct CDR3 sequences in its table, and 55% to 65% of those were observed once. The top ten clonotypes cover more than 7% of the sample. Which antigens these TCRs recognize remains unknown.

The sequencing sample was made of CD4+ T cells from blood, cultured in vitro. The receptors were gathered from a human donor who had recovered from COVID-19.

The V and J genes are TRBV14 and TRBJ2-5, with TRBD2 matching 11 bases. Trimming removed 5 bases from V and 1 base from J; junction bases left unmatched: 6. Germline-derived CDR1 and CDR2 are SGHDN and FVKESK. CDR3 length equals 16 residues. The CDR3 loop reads CASSKSSGRAQETQYF. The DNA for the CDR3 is TGTGCCAGCAGCAAGAGTAGCGGGAGGGCCCAAGAGACCCAGTACTTC.

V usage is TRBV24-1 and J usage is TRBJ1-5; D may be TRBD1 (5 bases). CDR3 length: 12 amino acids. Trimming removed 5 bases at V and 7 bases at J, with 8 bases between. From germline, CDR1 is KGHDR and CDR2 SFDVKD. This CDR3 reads CATSAGEQPQHF. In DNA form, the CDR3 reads TGTGCCACCAGTGCGGGGGAGCAGCCCCAGCATTTT.

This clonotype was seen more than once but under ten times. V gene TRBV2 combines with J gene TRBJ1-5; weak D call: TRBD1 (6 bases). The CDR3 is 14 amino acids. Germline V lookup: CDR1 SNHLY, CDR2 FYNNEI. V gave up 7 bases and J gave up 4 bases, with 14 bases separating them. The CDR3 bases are TGTGCCAGCACTGTCGGACAGCGAAATCAGCCCCAGCATTTT. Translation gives CASTVGQRNQPQHF.

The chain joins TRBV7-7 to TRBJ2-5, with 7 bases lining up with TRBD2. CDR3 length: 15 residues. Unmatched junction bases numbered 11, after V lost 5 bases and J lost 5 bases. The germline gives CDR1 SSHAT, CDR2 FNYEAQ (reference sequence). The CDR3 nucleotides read TGTGCCAGCAGCCAGATTGGGGGAGGGTACGAGACCCAGTACTTC. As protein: CASSQIGGGYETQYF.

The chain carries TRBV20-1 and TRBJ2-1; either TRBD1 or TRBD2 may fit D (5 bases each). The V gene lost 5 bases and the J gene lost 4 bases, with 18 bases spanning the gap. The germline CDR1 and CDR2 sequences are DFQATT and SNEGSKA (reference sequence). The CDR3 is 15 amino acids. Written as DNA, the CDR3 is TGCAGTGCTCCGCCCTTGGGGCGGGTGTACAATGAGCAGTTCTTC. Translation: CSAPPLGRVYNEQFF.

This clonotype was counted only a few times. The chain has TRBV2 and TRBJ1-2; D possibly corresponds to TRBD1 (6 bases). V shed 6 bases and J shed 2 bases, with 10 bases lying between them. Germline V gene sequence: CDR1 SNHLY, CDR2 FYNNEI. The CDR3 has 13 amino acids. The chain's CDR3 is CASSETGNYGYTF. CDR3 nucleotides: TGTGCCAGCAGCGAAACAGGGAACTATGGCTACACCTTC.

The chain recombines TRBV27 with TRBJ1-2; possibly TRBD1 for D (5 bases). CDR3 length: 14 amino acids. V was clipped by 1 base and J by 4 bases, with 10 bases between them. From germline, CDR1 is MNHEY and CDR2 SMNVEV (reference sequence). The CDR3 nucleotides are TGTGCCAGCAGTTTATTTGGGGCTACCTATGGCTACACCTTC. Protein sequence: CASSLFGATYGYTF.

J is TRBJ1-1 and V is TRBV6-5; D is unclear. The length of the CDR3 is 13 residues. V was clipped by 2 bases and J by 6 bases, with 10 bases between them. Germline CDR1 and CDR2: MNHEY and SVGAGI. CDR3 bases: TGTGCCAGCAGTTACGACGGCAACCCTGAAGCTTTCTTT. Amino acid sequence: CASSYDGNPEAFF.

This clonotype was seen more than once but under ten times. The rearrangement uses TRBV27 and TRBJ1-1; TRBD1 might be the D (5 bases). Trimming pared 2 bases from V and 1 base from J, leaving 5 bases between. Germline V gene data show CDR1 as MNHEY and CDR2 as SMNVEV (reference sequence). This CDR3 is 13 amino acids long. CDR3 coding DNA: TGTGCCAGCAGTTTAACAGGGAACACTGAAGCTTTCTTT. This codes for CASSLTGNTEAFF.

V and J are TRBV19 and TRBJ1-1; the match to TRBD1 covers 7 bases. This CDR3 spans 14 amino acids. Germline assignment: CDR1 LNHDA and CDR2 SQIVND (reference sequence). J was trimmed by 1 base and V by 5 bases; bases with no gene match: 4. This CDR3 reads CASSVGGQNTEAFF. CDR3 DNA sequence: TGTGCCAGTAGTGTAGGGGGCCAGAACACTGAAGCTTTCTTT.

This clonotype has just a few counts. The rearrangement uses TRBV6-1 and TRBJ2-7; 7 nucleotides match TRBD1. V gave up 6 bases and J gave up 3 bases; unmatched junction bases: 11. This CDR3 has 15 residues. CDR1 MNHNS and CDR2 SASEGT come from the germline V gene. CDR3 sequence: CASSKDRDRNYEQYF. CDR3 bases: TGTGCCAGCAGCAAGGACCGGGACAGAAACTACGAGCAGTACTTC.

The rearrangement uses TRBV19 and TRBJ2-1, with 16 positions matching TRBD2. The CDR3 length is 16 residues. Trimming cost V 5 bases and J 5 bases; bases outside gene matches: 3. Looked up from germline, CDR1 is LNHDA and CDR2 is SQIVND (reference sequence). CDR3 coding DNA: TGTGCCAGTAGTCCGGGACTAGCGGGGGGGCACAATGAGCAGTTCTTC. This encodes CASSPGLAGGHNEQFF.

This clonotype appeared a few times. This chain's CDR3 is CASSQGYRLDTEAFF. CDR3 nucleotides: TGTGCCAGCAGCCAAGGGTACCGTTTAGACACTGAAGCTTTCTTT. The chain uses TRBV14 and TRBJ1-1; the D is unclear. Germline assignment: CDR1 SGHDN and CDR2 FVKESK. V lost 1 base and J lost 3, with 12 bases in between. The CDR3 covers 15 residues.

This CDR3 reads CASSLARPAETQYF. CDR3 DNA: TGTGCCAGCAGTTTGGCCCGGCCTGCAGAGACCCAGTACTTC. The V gene is TRBV28, the J gene TRBJ2-5; D gene unclear. Per germline, CDR1 MDHEN and CDR2 SYDVKM. The CDR3 length is 14 residues. Trimming removed 3 bases from V and 4 bases from J, with 12 bases in between. The full variable domain, rest sourced from reference TRBV28 and TRBJ2-5, is DVKVTQSSRYLVKRTGEKVFLECVQDMDHENMFWYRQDPGLGLRLIYFSYDVKMKEKGDIPEGYSVSREKKERFSLILESASTNQTSMYLCASSLARPAETQYFGPGTRLLVL.